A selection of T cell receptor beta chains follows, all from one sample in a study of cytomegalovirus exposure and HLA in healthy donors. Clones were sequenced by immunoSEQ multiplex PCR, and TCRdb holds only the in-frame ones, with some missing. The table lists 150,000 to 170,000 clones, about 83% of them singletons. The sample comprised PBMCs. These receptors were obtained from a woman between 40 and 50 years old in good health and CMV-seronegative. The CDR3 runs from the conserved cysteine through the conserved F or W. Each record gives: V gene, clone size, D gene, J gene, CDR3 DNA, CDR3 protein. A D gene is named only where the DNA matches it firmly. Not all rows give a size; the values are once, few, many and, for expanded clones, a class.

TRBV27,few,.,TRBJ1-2,TGTGCCAGCAGTTTACTAGCTAACTATGGCTACACCTTC,CASSLLANYGYTF
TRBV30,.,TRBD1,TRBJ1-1,TGTGCCTGGAGACAGGGGGTGCGGGAAGCTTTCTTT,CAWRQGVREAFF
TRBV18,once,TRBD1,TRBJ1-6,TGTGCCAGCTCACCCTCAGGGGGCGGGGGTTCACCCCTCCACTTT,CASSPSGGGGSPLHF
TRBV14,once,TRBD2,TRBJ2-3,TGTGCCAGCAGCCAAGGAGCGGGGAGCACAGATACGCAGTATTTT,CASSQGAGSTDTQYF
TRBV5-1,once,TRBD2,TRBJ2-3,TGCGCCACACGGGGGGGAGATACGCAGTATTTT,CATRGGDTQYF
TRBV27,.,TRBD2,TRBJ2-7,TGTGCCAGCAGTTTGGAGCGGGGGAAATCCTACGAGCAGTACTTC,CASSLERGKSYEQYF
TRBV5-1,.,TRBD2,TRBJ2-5,TGCGCCAGCAGCTTGGGAGCGGGAGAGGCGGAGACCCAGTACTTC,CASSLGAGEAETQYF
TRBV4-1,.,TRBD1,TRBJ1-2,TGCGCCAGCAGCCAAGATTGGGCAGGGGGCTACTATGGCTACACCTTC,CASSQDWAGGYYGYTF
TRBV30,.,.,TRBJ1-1,TGTGCCTGGAAGAGGGCCAGCACTGAAGCTTTCTTT,CAWKRASTEAFF
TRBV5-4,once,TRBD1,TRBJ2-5,TGTGCCAGCAGCTTGACAGGGGTGGGGGAGACCCAGTACTTC,CASSLTGVGETQYF
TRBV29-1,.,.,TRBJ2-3,TGCAGCGTTCGCGGTAATGTGGGCACAGATACGCAGTATTTT,CSVRGNVGTDTQYF
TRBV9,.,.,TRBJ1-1,TGTGCCAGCAGCCCATACACTGAAGCTTTCTTT,CASSPYTEAFF
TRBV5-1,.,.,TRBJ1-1,TGCGCCAGCAGCTTGACGGGGGTTGGGAGAGGACCTGAAGCTTTCTTT,CASSLTGVGRGPEAFF
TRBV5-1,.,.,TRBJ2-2,TGCGCCAGCAGCTTGGCCACCGGGTCCACCGGGGAGCTGTTTTTT,CASSLATGSTGELFF
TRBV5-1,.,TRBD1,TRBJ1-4,TGCGCCAGCAGCTTGGGAATACAGGGGACTAATGAAAAACTGTTTTTT,CASSLGIQGTNEKLFF
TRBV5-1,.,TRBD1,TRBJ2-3,TGCGCCAGCAGCCCAGGGGGTAGCACAGATACGCAGTATTTT,CASSPGGSTDTQYF
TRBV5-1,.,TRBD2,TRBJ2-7,TGCGCCAGCAGCTGGGGAGGGACCGATTCCTACGAGCAGTACTTC,CASSWGGTDSYEQYF
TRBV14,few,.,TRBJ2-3,TGTGCCAGCAGCCCGGACAGATGGCTCACAGATACGCAGTATTTT,CASSPDRWLTDTQYF
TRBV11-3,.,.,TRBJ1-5,TGTGCCAGCAGCGTACAGGACGGACAGCCCCAGCATTTT,CASSVQDGQPQHF
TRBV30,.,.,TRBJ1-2,TGTGCCTGGAGGCCTAACCAGGGGGGCTACACCTTC,CAWRPNQGGYTF
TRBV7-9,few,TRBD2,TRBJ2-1,TGTGCCAGCAGCTCCGGACGACGGACTAGCGGCTACAATGAGCAGTTCTTC,CASSSGRRTSGYNEQFF
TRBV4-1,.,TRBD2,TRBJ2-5,TGCGCCAGCAGCCAAGCCTCGGGACTAGGGGAGACCCAGTACTTC,CASSQASGLGETQYF
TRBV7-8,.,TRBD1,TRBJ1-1,TGTGCCAGCAGCCTAGGTTTCAGGGGGATGAACACTGAAGCTTTCTTT,CASSLGFRGMNTEAFF
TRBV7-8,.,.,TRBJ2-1,TGTGCCAGCAGCTTAGCGCGGCTAGCGACCTCCTACAATGAGCAGTTCTTC,CASSLARLATSYNEQFF
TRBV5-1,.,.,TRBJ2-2,TGCGCCAGCACCTTTATGACAGGCCGAAACACCGGGGAGCTGTTTTTT,CASTFMTGRNTGELFF
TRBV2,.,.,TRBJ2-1,TGTGCCAGCAGTGACCCTTTTAATGAGCAGTTCTTC,CASSDPFNEQFF
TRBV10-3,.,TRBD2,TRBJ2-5,TGTGCCATCAGCGCAGCCCGGACTAGCGGGAGGGGCGAGACCCAGTACTTC,CAISAARTSGRGETQYF
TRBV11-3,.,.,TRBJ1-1,TGTGCCAGCAGCTTACAGGGGCGGCTGAACACTGAAGCTTTCTTT,CASSLQGRLNTEAFF
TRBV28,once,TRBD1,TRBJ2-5,TGTGTCAGCAGGCGACAGGGGGCGTATGAAGAGACCCAGTACTTC,CVSRRQGAYEETQYF
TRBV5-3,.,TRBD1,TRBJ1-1,TGTGCCAGAAGCACTCCGGGACAGGCCGTGAACACTGAAGCTTTCTTT,CARSTPGQAVNTEAFF
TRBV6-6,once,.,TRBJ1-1,TGTGCCAGCAGTTCCCCGGACAAGGAAGCTTTCTTT,CASSSPDKEAFF
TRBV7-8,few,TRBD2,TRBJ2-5,TGTGCCAGCAGCTTAGGCGGGGGGGCCATTTATGAGACCCAGTACTTC,CASSLGGGAIYETQYF
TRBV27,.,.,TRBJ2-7,TGCCTCCCAACCCCCCTCCCCGGGAGCTCCTACGAGCAGTACTTC,CLPTPLPGSSYEQYF